The clone carrying this T cell receptor (beta chain) has only a few counts. The target antigen is unknown. This sample was included in a study of T-cell memory formation after mild COVID-19. Across the study: Largely donor-specific TCR clusters were found.

Study-level points and caveats: Clones shrinking from day 15 to 85 showed even CD4/CD8 mixes; later expanders tilted CD4+. What remained unconfirmed was the SARS-CoV-2 specificity of second-wave clones peaking on day 37.

TCRdb processed the 5' RACE reads anew with MiXCR; each CDR3 protein has one entry. The table includes more than 400,000 distinct CDR3 sequences, 18% detected once. V was clipped by 4 bases and J by 4 bases, with 16 bases between them. Germline CDR1 and CDR2: MGHRA and YSYEKL. This CDR3 contains 15 residues. The sequencing sample was made of PBMCs or a T cell subset sorted from them (not recorded which). This receptor was taken from an adult woman who had mild COVID-19 (a few samples of this study predate the infection). Cell type and time point are not known. J is TRBJ1-1 and V is TRBV4-1; D gene ambiguous. The CDR3 spells CASSPGGGRATEAFF. CDR3 sequence (DNA): TGCGCCAGCAGCCCGGGAGGAGGGCGGGCCACTGAAGCTTTCTTT.